This entry describes one TCR beta chain. It lacks a known antigen. Base qualities are not provided; no much larger clone lies one nucleotide away. These data belong to a study of control samples from healthy donors and cancer patients (dated by TCRdb to 2020 to 2021). The method behind the library was the immunoSEQ multiplex PCR assay. TCRdb limited this immuneACCESS table to in-frame rearrangements with V and J called. A share of clones is missing; checked studies link under half to unresolved V genes, and the rest is unexplained. This sample lists about 130,000 clones; about nine tenths were detected once. The ten top clones hold about 2.3% of the sample. Including the terminal cysteine and phenylalanine, the CDR3 comprises 15 residues. CDR3 DNA only is kept here, 45 bases in frame from base 1. The germline V gene encodes CDR1 ENHRY and CDR2 SYGVKD. Trimming takes 0 bases from V and 0 bases from J, and the germline ends sit 5 bases apart.

This receptor was obtained from a man aged 35 to 55 in good health. Input material: blood. In this chain, TRBV10-3 is recombined with TRBJ1-4; tentative D gene TRBD1, with 5 bases matching. CDR3 reads: CAISESGATNEKLFF. At the DNA level, the sequence is TGTGCCATCAGTGAGTCGGGGGCAACTAATGAAAAACTGTTTTTT.